This T cell receptor beta chain was retrieved from a study of cytomegalovirus exposure and HLA in healthy donors. Whole-study findings and limits: Among the CMV-associated chains, a few were confirmed in vitro as specific for CMV antigens. The listing of fewer than 200 TCR beta chains classed them as cytomegalovirus-associated. Earlier results showed most TCR beta V segments being productive about 87% or about 30% of the time.

Germline CDR1 SGHTA, CDR2 FQGNSA. CDR3 length equals 15 residues. V lost 3 bases and J lost 3; bases outside the gene matches: 3. PCR used 60 Vbeta primers and 13 Jbeta primers. TCRdb's copy holds only in-frame clones and misses some; the assay was immunoSEQ multiplex PCR. The sample has over 200,000 clones; more than 85% are singletons. As concerns this clone: Antigen unknown. The same CDR3 also results from other DNA sequences found in this sample.

The chain recombines TRBV7-2 with TRBJ2-1, with 9 positions matching TRBD1. The source is a woman younger than 35 in good health and CMV-seronegative. Sequenced: PBMCs. CDR3 sequence (DNA): TGTGCCAGCAGCTTGGACAGGGGTAACTACAATGAGCAGTTCTTC. As protein: CASSLDRGNYNEQFF.